This T cell receptor (beta chain) was recorded in a study of T cells expressing NK-cell markers. Whole-study context: One of the eight sequenced donors was seronegative, whereas the other seven were HCMV-seropositive. Findings of the study overall: Among several donors, these clonotypes also ranked first in the CD3+CD56-NKG2C+ fraction. Certain NKG2C+ T cell clones were expanded, and their HCMV specificity remained unclear.

As to this clonotype: Its antigen is currently unknown.

The CDR3 is 14 residues long. The germline V gene has CDR1 MNHNS and CDR2 SASEGT. Reprocessing the 5' RACE reads, TCRdb reports a single entry for every CDR3 protein and omits DNA. This listing includes under 500,000 distinct CDR3 sequences. The V and J genes are TRBV6-1 and TRBJ2-1; TCRdb outputs TRBD2, but without DNA this stays unchecked. The receptor comes from a woman between 18 and 75 years old in good health. The sample consisted of blood T cells: a sorted CD56 or NKG2C T cell subset, CD4+ or CD8+ T cells, or bulk PBMC T cells (not recorded which). CDR3 loop: CATTREVKYNEQFF.